This TCR beta chain derives from a study of blood T cell repertoires in COVID-19 (dated by TCRdb to between 2020 and 2021). At the level of the whole study: Samples from collaborators originated in the United States, Italy and Spain and spanned both the acute and convalescent phases of COVID-19. The material from the prospective study consisted of cDNA or gDNA derived from T cells, B-cell-depleted T cells, or PBMCs. The dataset comprised deeply sampled blood TCRbeta repertoires from subjects exposed to, actively infected with, or recovered from COVID-19. The repertoires were released in a freely available public database meant as a resource for research on the immune response to SARS-CoV-2. Samples came from the ongoing ImmuneRACE study (first 160 participants) plus 1,254 subjects from 6 global collaborators. The sample metadata nearly always contained a de-identified subject ID, COVID-19 status, age in years and sex. Where available, HLA class I and class II types were taken from metadata supplied by the sample provider and were not determined by assay-based typing. Results and caveats for the whole study, not just this receptor: How much clinical and demographic metadata was included differed by source and by participant, and the metadata was provided uncurated.

The immunoSEQ Assay, a bias-controlled multiplex PCR, was used to amplify TCRbeta CDR3 regions from genomic DNA. The authors' analysis ran thus. Nucleated cell counts per sample were estimated from amplification of reference gene primers within the assay. To quantify the absolute abundance of each unique TCRbeta CDR3 rearrangement, sequence reads were collapsed and filtered. For each sample, productive Simpson clonality was calculated as the square root of Simpson's diversity index over productive rearrangements. The table was pulled from immuneACCESS by TCRdb, which kept in-frame rearrangements only. Such tables lose some clones; where checked, under half of the loss comes from unresolved V genes, and the rest has no known cause. Clonal size and the V and J genes are those of that table, whereas D and trimming came from the DNA. This sample comprises some 100,000 clones, 70% to 90% of them detected only once. The top ten constitute 4.5% to 5.5% of the sample.

Deletion took 5 bases off V and 8 bases off J, with a span of 13 bases between the germline ends. CDR1 SGHVS and CDR2 FQNEAQ were looked up in the germline V gene. Counted from cysteine to phenylalanine, this CDR3 has 13 amino acids. Kept here is only the CDR3 DNA, which spans 39 bases and is read in frame from base 1. With regard to this clone: The specificity of this receptor is unknown. No per-base quality is available; no much larger clone lies one base away.

Each collaborating institution followed its own protocols to collect whole blood in K2EDTA tubes. For TCRbeta analysis, collaborators shipped samples in one of three forms: frozen whole blood, isolated PBMCs, or DNA extracted from either of those sample types. Input material: peripheral blood. The sequence was obtained from a woman over 75 with active COVID-19. The rearranged segments are TRBV7-8 and TRBJ2-1; 6 matching bases give a weak D call of TRBD2. The CDR3 corresponds to CASSMTSFYEQFF. The bases are TGTGCCAGCAGCATGACTAGTTTCTATGAGCAGTTCTTC.